This entry describes one TCR beta chain. Antigen: not known. This CDR3 region has 16 residues. V gave up 1 base and J gave up 2 bases, with 14 bases separating them. CDR1 is LGHNA, CDR2 YSLEER, per germline. Stated treatment: roughly 11-day PBMC culture with coronavirus spike peptide pools or control peptides (ViraFEST assay). With peptide pools, ViraFEST first expanded antigen-specific T cells and afterwards sequenced their TCRs. Medium was half-exchanged with fresh IL-2 medium on days 3 and 7. This entry comes from a study of vaccination and CD4 T cells after COVID-19. The Oncomine TCR Beta short-read assay sequenced DNA from cultured CD4+ T cells. TCRdb independently ran MiXCR on the PCR reads; one entry per CDR3 protein. This sample has around 16,000 distinct CDR3 sequences, with more than 70% found just once.

The chain combines TRBV4-3 with TRBJ2-5, with D possibly matching TRBD2 (6 bases). The receptor's source is a human donor who had recovered from COVID-19. The sample was CD4+ T cells from blood, cultured in vitro. The CDR3 region has the DNA TGCGCCAGCAGCCAAGCTAGCGCCCCATCACAAGAGACCCAGTACTTC. It codes for CASSQASAPSQETQYF.